Shown below are 6 T cell receptor beta chains from a single sample sequenced in a study of T cell responses to AZD1222 COVID-19 vaccine. Sequencing used immunoSEQ multiplex PCR; TCRdb keeps in-frame clones, though not all of them. This table holds about 180,000 clones, 80% to 90% found once. The sequences come from peripheral blood, collected on day 0 of AZD1222 vaccination. Source of these receptors: an adult in good health.

This clone was seen only once. The V call is TRBV4-2, the J call TRBJ2-1; D remains ambiguous. The CDR3 extends over 14 amino acids. Deletions cut 1 base from V and 5 bases from J, with 9 bases between. Germline assignment: CDR1 LGHNA and CDR2 YNFKEQ. The CDR3 bases are TGTGCCAGCAGCCAAGTTGGTATTGACAATGAGCAGTTCTTC. It specifies CASSQVGIDNEQFF.

CDR3 sequence reads: CASSYSIQENGNQPQHF. The CDR3 DNA is TGTGCCAGCAGTTACTCGATACAGGAGAACGGCAATCAGCCCCAGCATTTT. The chain has TRBV6-2 or TRBV6-3 and TRBJ1-5; D is perhaps TRBD1 (5 bases). Looked up from germline, CDR1 is MNHEY and CDR2 is SVGEGT. This CDR3 contains 17 residues. V was cut by 0 bases and J by 2 bases, with 14 bases left in between.

V gene TRBV7-6 combines with J gene TRBJ2-7; 8 bases line up with TRBD1. The length of the CDR3 is 16 residues. Germline V gene sequence: CDR1 SGHVS, CDR2 FNYEAQ. The J segment lost 4 bases and the V segment lost 1 base, leaving 9 bases of the junction unmatched. CDR3 sequence reads: CASSLVSGTGSYEQYV. The CDR3 coding sequence is TGTGCCAGCAGCTTAGTATCCGGGACAGGTAGTTACGAGCAGTACGTC.

The rearrangement joins TRBV5-6 to TRBJ2-3, with TRBD1 as a possible D gene (5 bases). The germline CDR1 and CDR2 sequences are SGHDT and YYEEEE. V was trimmed by 6 bases and J by 6 bases, leaving 14 bases between them. The length of the CDR3 is 13 residues. The CDR3 is CASTRAGSDTQYF. In DNA form, the CDR3 reads TGTGCCAGCACAAGGGCAGGGTCGGATACGCAGTATTTT.

The chain links TRBV6-1 to TRBJ2-3, with 9 positions matching TRBD1. CDR1 and CDR2 (germline): MNHNS, SASEGT. Trimming at V came to 3 bases and at J to 3 bases, leaving 4 bases not matched to a gene. This CDR3 region has 15 residues. CDR3 nucleotides: TGTGCCAGCAGTGAGGCCGGGACAGGGACAGATACGCAGTATTTT. As protein: CASSEAGTGTDTQYF.

The rearrangement joins TRBV3-1 (or the pseudogene TRBV3-2) to TRBJ2-3; maybe TRBD1 (7 bases). The germline V gene has CDR1 LGHDT and CDR2 YNNKEL (reference sequence). V lost 3 bases to trimming and J lost 2 bases, with 12 bases between them. This CDR3 has 15 amino acids. In nucleotides, the CDR3 is TGTGCCAGCAGCCAGGAGGGGGCACTCACAGATACGCAGTATTTT. Translation gives CASSQEGALTDTQYF.